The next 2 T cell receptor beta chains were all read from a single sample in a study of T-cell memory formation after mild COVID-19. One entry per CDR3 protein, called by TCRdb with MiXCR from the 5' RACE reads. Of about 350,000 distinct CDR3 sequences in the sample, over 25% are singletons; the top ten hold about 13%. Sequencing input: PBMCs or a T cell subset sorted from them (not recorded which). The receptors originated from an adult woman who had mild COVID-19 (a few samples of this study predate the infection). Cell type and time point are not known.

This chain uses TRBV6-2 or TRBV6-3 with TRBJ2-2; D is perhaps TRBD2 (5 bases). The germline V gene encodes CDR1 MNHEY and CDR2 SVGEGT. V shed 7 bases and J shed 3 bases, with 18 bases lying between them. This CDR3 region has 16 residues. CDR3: CASNKRLEAHTGELFF. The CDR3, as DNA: TGTGCCAGCAACAAAAGGCTGGAGGCGCACACCGGGGAGCTGTTTTTT.

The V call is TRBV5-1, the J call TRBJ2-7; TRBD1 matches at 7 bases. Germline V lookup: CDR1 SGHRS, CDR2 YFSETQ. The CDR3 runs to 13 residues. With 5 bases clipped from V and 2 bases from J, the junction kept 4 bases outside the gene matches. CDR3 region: CASRKTGTYEQYF. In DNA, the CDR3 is TGCGCCAGCAGGAAGACAGGGACCTACGAGCAGTACTTC.